The 13 T cell receptor beta chains in this list originate from one sample, sequenced in a study of T cells after yellow fever vaccination. TCRdb processed the 5' RACE reads anew with MiXCR; each CDR3 protein has one entry. Altogether 300,000 to 450,000 distinct CDR3 sequences are present, approximately 5.7% being singletons, with the ten largest covering roughly 15%. Source: PBMCs, taken 5 days after the yellow fever booster vaccination. These receptors were obtained from a man aged 25-40 years who received the YFV17D yellow fever vaccine.

This clonotype was counted a few times. V and J are TRBV3-1 and TRBJ2-5; D remains ambiguous. The CDR3 has 15 amino acids. The germline gives CDR1 LGHDT, CDR2 YNNKEL (reference sequence). Trimming took off 0 bases at V and 4 bases at J, with 12 bases between the two ends. The CDR3 reads CASSQEVPPGETQYF. CDR3 coding DNA: TGTGCCAGCAGCCAAGAGGTACCCCCGGGAGAGACCCAGTACTTC.

The V and J genes are TRBV7-2 and TRBJ2-7; a possible D gene is TRBD1 (5 bases). CDR1 SGHTA and CDR2 FQGNSA come from the germline V gene. Trimming removed 5 bases from V and 0 bases from J, with 14 bases in between. The CDR3 is made up of 15 amino acids. This CDR3 is CASSTLRGNSYEQYF. Here the CDR3 DNA reads TGTGCCAGCAGCACCCTTAGGGGCAACTCCTACGAGCAGTACTTC.

The V call is TRBV19, the J call TRBJ2-1; TRBD2 aligns across 8 bases. The CDR3 has 15 amino acids. CDR1 LNHDA and CDR2 SQIVND come from the germline V gene (reference sequence). J gave up 2 bases and V 5 bases, and 5 bases lay outside the gene matches. The CDR3 loop reads CASSSAAGAYNEQFF. DNA of the CDR3: TGTGCCAGTAGTTCAGCAGCGGGAGCCTACAATGAGCAGTTCTTC.

This clonotype was counted ten times or more. This chain links TRBV5-6 with TRBJ2-7; 12 positions agree with TRBD2. CDR1 SGHDT and CDR2 YYEEEE come from the germline V gene. V lost 0 bases and J lost 3; bases outside the gene matches: 4. CDR3 length: 16 amino acids. The CDR3 region is CASSLASGRDFYEQYF. In nucleotides, the CDR3 is TGTGCCAGCAGCTTGGCTAGCGGGAGGGACTTCTACGAGCAGTACTTC.

There are many counts of this clonotype. V usage is TRBV10-3 and J usage is TRBJ2-5; D remains ambiguous. The CDR3 is 12 amino acids. The ends were cut back, 2 bases at V and 4 bases at J, with 5 bases in the middle. CDR1 is ENHRY, CDR2 SYGVKD, per germline. CDR3 amino acids: CAISELRETQYF. DNA for the CDR3: TGTGCCATCAGTGAGCTAAGAGAGACCCAGTACTTC.

Of note for this clonotype: A read error is possible here, since a much larger clone lies one base away. This rearrangement joins TRBV5-1 to TRBJ2-3; D unclear. The CDR3 runs to 15 residues. With 4 bases removed from V and 2 bases from J, the gap between germline ends came to 14 bases. Per the germline V gene, CDR1 is SGHRS and CDR2 is YFSETQ. CDR3 nucleotide sequence: TGCGCCAGCAGCGATCCCGCTAGGATCACAGATACGCAGTATTTT. Its protein product is CASSDPARITDTQYF.

This clonotype has only a few counts. The chain links TRBV7-2 to TRBJ2-3; TRBD2 is a possible D gene (6 bases). CDR3 size: 14 residues. The germline CDR1 and CDR2 sequences are SGHTA and FQGNSA. The ends were cut back, 1 base at V and 9 bases at J, with 14 bases in the middle. The CDR3 nucleotides are TGTGCCAGCAGCTTAGACGCGACTAGAAGGACGCAGTATTTT. As protein: CASSLDATRRTQYF.

This clonotype was seen ten or more times. J is TRBJ1-2 and V is TRBV29-1; TRBD1 might be the D (6 bases). The germline gives CDR1 SQVTM, CDR2 ANQGSEA. With 3 bases removed from V and 4 bases from J, the gap between germline ends came to 12 bases. There are 13 residues in the CDR3. Written as DNA, the CDR3 is TGCAGCGTTGATAGGGGAGGGGGCTATGGCTACACCTTC. The encoded protein is CSVDRGGGYGYTF.

The sample holds a few counts of this clonotype. This chain uses TRBV7-2 with TRBJ2-1; 7 bases are a match to TRBD1. This CDR3 is 13 amino acids long. V was pared by 5 bases and J by 14 bases, with 12 bases of the junction left unmatched. Per germline, CDR1 SGHTA and CDR2 FQGNSA. CDR3 DNA: TGTGCCAGCAGCCCCGGACAGGAGCGTGGGAAGTTCTTC. This codes for CASSPGQERGKFF.

This clonotype was counted at least ten times. This chain links TRBV23-1 with TRBJ2-2; the D call may be TRBD1 or TRBD2 (5 bases each). TRBV23-1 is treated as an ORF (open reading frame) with a function not yet certain. The CDR3 runs to 14 residues. V was clipped by 10 bases and J by 8 bases, with 20 bases between them. The CDR3: CANSSRDPSGELFF. In nucleotides, the CDR3 is TGCGCCAACTCCAGCCGGGACCCGAGTGGGGAGCTGTTTTTT.

This clonotype was seen a handful of times. The V gene is TRBV5-4, the J gene TRBJ2-1; TRBD1 matches 10 bases. From germline, CDR1 is SGHNT and CDR2 YYREEE (reference sequence). This CDR3 is built from 15 residues. V shed 4 bases, J shed 6 bases, and the junction held 7 bases outside the gene matches. The CDR3 nucleotides read TGTGCCAGCAGCGCTGGGACAGGGGAGAGCAATGAGCAGTTCTTC. Residues: CASSAGTGESNEQFF.

This clonotype has more than one count but fewer than ten. The chain joins TRBV30 to TRBJ1-1; no clear D gene. Trimming removed 1 base at V and 0 bases at J, with 12 bases between. Germline CDR1 is GTSNPN and CDR2 is SVGIG (reference sequence). This CDR3 contains 15 residues. The CDR3, as DNA: TGTGCCTGGAGTGCGGGATACAGAATGAACACTGAAGCTTTCTTT. This codes for CAWSAGYRMNTEAFF. Full variable domain (remainder filled in from reference TRBV30 and TRBJ1-1): SQTIHQWPATLVQPVGSPLSLECTVEGTSNPNLYWYRQAAGRGLQLLFYSVGIGQISSEVPQNLSASRPQDRQFILSSKKLLLSDSGFYLCAWSAGYRMNTEAFFGQGTRLTVV.

The chain employs TRBV12-3 or TRBV12-4 and TRBJ2-7; D might be TRBD2 (6 bases). The CDR3 totals 14 residues. Trimming shortened V by 6 bases and J by 0 bases, and 12 bases separated the two germline ends. The CDR3 here is CASRTGEASYEQYF. The CDR3 nucleotides read TGTGCCAGCAGGACGGGAGAGGCCTCCTACGAGCAGTACTTC.